This T cell receptor beta chain was captured in a study of T-cell reconstitution after alpha-beta-depleted transplantation in children. The TCRbeta library was prepared with unique molecular identifiers. In TCRdb, the PCR reads were re-called with MiXCR into one record per CDR3 protein. The data show around 250,000 distinct CDR3 sequences, 9.9% seen once. In this sample, this clonotype turned up once. An end of the junction differs from the germline gene, which may be a read error. The CDR3 length is 14 residues. The V gene's germline CDR1 is DFQATT and CDR2 SNEGSKA (reference sequence). This clonotype was obtained from a human donor who donated a stem cell graft to a child with SCID. Sequencing was performed on PBMCs from the stem cell graft donor, taken from the stem cell graft. The rearrangement joins TRBV20-1 to TRBJ2-5, with D unclear. DNA for the CDR3: TGCAGTGCTAGAATGTCGGTGGCCCAAGAGTCCCAGTACTTC. Its protein is CSARMSVAQESQYF.